The 5 T cell receptor beta chains given below trace back to one sample, sequenced in a study of T cells in Graves' hyperthyroidism and ophthalmopathy (dated by TCRdb to 2018 to 2020). Libraries came from multiplex PCR. Sequencer: Illumina HiSeq 2000. TCR beta CDR3 regions were amplified from RNA transcripts. The TCR CDR3 was subjected to a first round of RT-PCR using the HTBI primer set and the Qiagen OneStep RT-PCR kit. The raw public data were reprocessed by TCRdb itself: fastp quality trimming at Q25, MiXCR clonotype calling, in-frame beta chains only. Merged by CDR3 protein, the rows form single entries marked with the most common genes and DNA. For this sample the table gives over 150,000 distinct CDR3 sequences, of which over 15% were detected only once. Roughly 32% of the sample rests with the top ten. Sequencing used blood. All receptors derive from a woman between 45 and 65 years old with Graves' hyperthyroidism.

This clonotype was observed at least ten times. The chain has TRBV12-3 or TRBV12-4 and TRBJ2-3; TRBD1 might be the D (8 bases). The CDR3 loop spans 12 amino acids. DNA for the CDR3: TGTGCGCAGCACAGGGGGACTAATACGCAGTATTTT. Amino acid sequence: CAQHRGTNTQYF.

The chain carries TRBV11-3 and TRBJ2-1; D gene uncertain. V lost 5 bases and J 4 bases, leaving 15 bases between the germline ends. Germline CDR1 and CDR2: SGHNT and YENEEA. This CDR3 is 15 amino acids long. The DNA of the CDR3 is TGTGCCAGCAGCCCCTCGATCGCCGGGTACAATGAGCAGTTCTTC. Its translation is CASSPSIAGYNEQFF.

This clonotype appeared many times. The V call is TRBV7-8, the J call TRBJ2-3; TRBD2 aligns across 8 bases. This CDR3 has 15 residues. Germline V gene sequence: CDR1 SGHVS, CDR2 FQNEAQ. V lost 5 bases, J lost 5 bases, and 9 bases stayed unmatched. CDR3 amino acids: CASSPREGEKDTQYF. In DNA, the CDR3 is TGTGCCAGCAGCCCCCGGGAGGGGGAGAAAGATACGCAGTATTTT.

Points on this clonotype: Its ends do not fully match the called genes, so a read error is possible. The CDR3 DNA reads TGTGCCAGCGGCGTAGGGGGCTTAAGGGTAGATTCCGAGCAGTACTTC. Translation gives CASGVGGLRVDSEQYF. J is TRBJ2-7 and V is TRBV9; the match to TRBD1 covers 7 bases. CDR1 is SGDLS, CDR2 YYNGEE, per germline. This CDR3 spans 16 amino acids.

Ten or more counts support this clonotype. J is TRBJ1-2 and V is TRBV27, with D uncertain. This CDR3 is built from 14 residues. Trimming took off 3 bases at V and 4 bases at J, with 12 bases between the two ends. Germline V gene data show CDR1 as MNHEY and CDR2 as SMNVEV (reference sequence). CDR3 nucleotides: TGTGCCAGCAGTTTGGTCCCCGGGGTCTATGGCTACACCTTC. Its translation is CASSLVPGVYGYTF.